This TCR beta chain was sequenced for a study of CD8+ T cells in alopecia areata. Once RNA had been extracted, it was reverse transcribed into cDNA to act as the sequencing template. Produced via immunoSEQ multiplex PCR; TCRdb's table is partial and in-frame only. The profile shows a few hundred thousand clones, roughly 66% of them singletons. Treatment meaning: oral pan-JAK inhibitor, 5-10 mg twice daily. This CDR3 has 15 residues. Trimming removed 5 bases from V and 1 base from J; junction bases left unmatched: 6. Germline V gives CDR1 LGHNA, CDR2 YSLEER. The chain recombines TRBV4-3 with TRBJ1-1, with 8 bases aligning to TRBD1. The origin of this receptor is a human donor with alopecia areata. The source was CD4+ T cells sorted from blood, collected at week 44, from a patient treated with tofacitinib. In DNA, the CDR3 is TGCGCCAGCAGCAGGACAGGGTCGAGGAACACTGAAGCTTTCTTT. Translating it yields CASSRTGSRNTEAFF.